Listed below are T cell receptor beta chains from one sample, sequenced in a study of blood T cells in healthy people across ages. Each CDR3 protein gets one entry after TCRdb re-called the 5' RACE reads with MiXCR. The top ten clones hold about 30% of a sample with approximately 800,000 distinct CDR3 sequences, 62% of them seen once. The specimen was blood. The receptors here all came from a man aged 25 to 40 in good health. CDR3s include the opening cysteine and the closing phenylalanine or tryptophan. The D gene is left open where the match is weak. Clone size is shown for a subset of rows, as once, few, many or a class of expanded clone.

DNA,CDR3,J,size,D,V
TGTGCCAGCGGGACAGGGGGCGGAAAACTGTTTTTT,CASGTGGGKLFF,TRBJ1-4,.,TRBD1,TRBV6-1
TGTGCCAGCCGGAATTTTGGGGGAAGGCGGGGTGAGCAGTTCTTC,CASRNFGGRRGEQFF,TRBJ2-1,.,.,TRBV7-2
TGTGCCAGCAGCACCGGGACAGGGACCTACGAGCAGTACTTC,CASSTGTGTYEQYF,TRBJ2-7,.,TRBD1,TRBV9
TGTGCCAGCAGTTTCGGCAGGGAAGTATACGAGCAGTACTTC,CASSFGREVYEQYF,TRBJ2-7,.,.,TRBV28
TGTGCCAGCTCCCCGACTGATTCCTATGGCTACACCTTC,CASSPTDSYGYTF,TRBJ1-2,once,.,TRBV18
TGTGCCAGCAGCTTAGAGGGATCCCTTGGCTACGAGCAGTACTTC,CASSLEGSLGYEQYF,TRBJ2-7,.,.,TRBV13
TGTGCCAGCAGCTTGGGACAGGGGGTCACCTACGAGCATTACTTC,CASSLGQGVTYEHYF,TRBJ2-5,.,TRBD1,TRBV7-9
TGTGCCAGCAGCTTTAGTTCCGTGGGAGACTCCTACGAGCAGTACTTC,CASSFSSVGDSYEQYF,TRBJ2-7,.,.,TRBV7-9
TGTGCCAGCACCCCGGCCAGCGGGGGCACAGATACGCAGTATTTT,CASTPASGGTDTQYF,TRBJ2-3,.,TRBD2,TRBV7-2
TGTGCCACCGGACAGGGGGCTTCGAACACTGAAGCTTTCTTT,CATGQGASNTEAFF,TRBJ1-1,.,TRBD1,TRBV10-3
TGTGCCACCAGCAGCGCGGGGGGCACTGAAGCTTTCTTT,CATSSAGGTEAFF,TRBJ1-1,.,.,TRBV15
TGCGCCAGCGGGGGACAGGGGGCACATGAGCAGTTCTTC,CASGGQGAHEQFF,TRBJ2-1,once,TRBD1,TRBV10-2
TGTGCCAGCAGCCCCGACAGGGGGCTGGCAGATACGCAGTATTTT,CASSPDRGLADTQYF,TRBJ2-3,once,TRBD1,TRBV7-9
TGTGCCAGCAGTTACGGGTTGGAACAGCCCCAGCATTTT,CASSYGLEQPQHF,TRBJ1-5,.,.,TRBV6-2/TRBV6-3
TGCAGTGCCTCACAGGGGGCCCGAGAGACCCAGTACTTC,CSASQGARETQYF,TRBJ2-5,.,TRBD1,TRBV20-1
TGCGCCAGCAGCCAAGACGGGGTAGCGGGGGGAGAGACCCAGTACTTC,CASSQDGVAGGETQYF,TRBJ2-5,hyperexpanded,TRBD2,TRBV4-3
TGCAGCGTAGTCACAGAAAACTATGGCTACACCTTC,CSVVTENYGYTF,TRBJ1-2,.,.,TRBV29-1
TGCAGCGTGATGACATTCGCCGGGGAGCTGTTTTTT,CSVMTFAGELFF,TRBJ2-2,.,.,TRBV29-1
TGCAGCGTTGGTCTTAGGATAGAGACCCAGTACTTC,CSVGLRIETQYF,TRBJ2-5,few,.,TRBV29-1
TGTGCCAGCAGCGCACGAGGGGGGCTCATTAATGAAAAACTGTTTTTT,CASSARGGLINEKLFF,TRBJ1-4,.,.,TRBV3-1
TGCGCCAGCAGCCAAGCCGGGACAGGGGCCGATGAGCAGTTCTTC,CASSQAGTGADEQFF,TRBJ2-1,.,TRBD1,TRBV4-1
TGTGCCATCAGTGTTGTCAAAACCTACGAGCAGAACTTC,CAISVVKTYEQNF,TRBJ2-7,.,.,TRBV10-3
TGTGCCAGCAGCTTAGACGGGCTAGATACAGATACGCAGTATTTT,CASSLDGLDTDTQYF,TRBJ2-3,.,.,TRBV11-2
TGTGCCATCACCCGGGGCACAGATACGCAGTATTTT,CAITRGTDTQYF,TRBJ2-3,.,.,TRBV7-9
TGTGCCAGCAGCGCAAATAGGCAAACCGAGCAGTACTTC,CASSANRQTEQYF,TRBJ2-7,.,.,TRBV7-2
TGTGCCAGCAGCTTGCCTAGATCTGCCTCGGAAATCCAAGAGACCCAGTACTTC,CASSLPRSASEIQETQYF,TRBJ2-5,.,.,TRBV7-3
TGTGCCAGCAGGGCAGGGGGAGTTAATGAAAAACTGTTTTTT,CASRAGGVNEKLFF,TRBJ1-4,.,TRBD1,TRBV28
TGCGCCAGCAGCCAAGAACGCCCTCAAGAGACCCATGAGCAGTTCTTC,CASSQERPQETHEQFF,TRBJ2-1,.,.,TRBV4-1
TGTGCCAGCAGCTTAGGGTCAGGGCTTTCCTACGAGCAGTACTTC,CASSLGSGLSYEQYF,TRBJ2-7,many,.,TRBV7-2
TGCAGTGCTAGAGGCCCGATGACGCGAGAGACCCAGTACTTC,CSARGPMTRETQYF,TRBJ2-5,.,.,TRBV20-1
TGCAGTGCTAGAGATCCCGAACTAGCGGGGCTCCCCTACGAGCAGTACTTC,CSARDPELAGLPYEQYF,TRBJ2-7,.,TRBD2,TRBV20-1
TGTGCCAGCAGTTTAGGGGTAGCGGGGGGGAATGAGCAGTTCTTC,CASSLGVAGGNEQFF,TRBJ2-1,.,TRBD2,TRBV12-3/TRBV12-4
TGTGCCAGCAGTTACTCAGACAGGGTCGATTCGCCCCTCCACTTT,CASSYSDRVDSPLHF,TRBJ1-6,.,TRBD1,TRBV6-5
TGTGCCACCGAGGGCTCAGGCGGCAATCAGCCCCAGCATTTT,CATEGSGGNQPQHF,TRBJ1-5,.,.,TRBV24-1
TGTGCCAGCAGCCAGGGGGACAGGGGAGAAATCTATGGCTACACCTTC,CASSQGDRGEIYGYTF,TRBJ1-2,once,TRBD1,TRBV4-2
TGTGCCAGCAAATTGTTACTTGGAGGGGGCGAGTACGAGCAGTACTTC,CASKLLLGGGEYEQYF,TRBJ2-7,.,.,TRBV6-1
TGCGCCAGCAGCTTTAGGGGCAGATCCCACCCAGTATCCAACCTTTACGAGCAGTACTTC,CASSFRGRSHPVSNLYEQYF,TRBJ2-7,.,.,TRBV5-1
TGTGCCAGCAGTAGAGGGGACACAGATACGCAGTATTTT,CASSRGDTDTQYF,TRBJ2-3,few,.,TRBV12-3/TRBV12-4
TGTGCCAGCAGCCCAGGAGTTGGACAGGGCCAGTTTGGGCAGTACTTC,CASSPGVGQGQFGQYF,TRBJ2-7,many,TRBD1,TRBV7-2
TGCGCCAGCAGCCTAATCCACAATGAGCAGTTCTTC,CASSLIHNEQFF,TRBJ2-1,.,.,TRBV4-3
TGTGGTTCTGCCGGCTACACCTTC,CGSAGYTF,TRBJ1-2,few,.,TRBV30
TGTGCCAGCAGCGCGGACAGCCAAGAGACCCAGTACTTC,CASSADSQETQYF,TRBJ2-5,few,.,TRBV9
TGTGCCAGCAGTTTCGCCAGACATCTCGAGCAGTACTTC,CASSFARHLEQYF,TRBJ2-7,.,.,TRBV12-3/TRBV12-4
TGCAGCGCTCGACTAGCGGGGGCTAATGCGCCTTACGAGCAGTACTTC,CSARLAGANAPYEQYF,TRBJ2-7,few,TRBD2,TRBV29-1
TGTGCCAGCAGTGGCGGGGACAGGGCCTACGAGCAGTACTTC,CASSGGDRAYEQYF,TRBJ2-7,few,TRBD1,TRBV6-5